One and the same sample provided the 3 T cell receptor beta chains below, sequenced in a study of neurological immune-mediated disorders. TCRdb reanalysed the 5' RACE reads using MiXCR and keeps one entry per CDR3 protein. The repertoire has roughly 39,000 distinct CDR3 sequences, more than 4.5% of them found once; the top ten carry 9%. Sequencing used CD4+ T cells from blood. The receptors stem from a man between 18 and 29 years old in good health.

This clonotype was detected many times. V and J are TRBV5-1 and TRBJ1-2, with D possibly being TRBD1 (6 bases). CDR3 length equals 15 residues. The V end was cut by 2 bases, the J end by 2 bases, with 13 bases between. CDR1 is SGHRS and CDR2 is YFSETQ in the germline V gene. The CDR3 DNA reads as TGCGCCAGCAGCTTTACAGGGACCTTCAACTATGGCTACACCTTC. It yields the protein CASSFTGTFNYGYTF. Using reference TRBV5-1 and TRBJ1-2 for the parts outside the CDR3, the full variable domain is KAGVTQTPRYLIKTRGQQVTLSCSPISGHRSVSWYQQTPGQGLQFLFEYFSETQRNKGNFPGRFSGRQFSNSRSEMNVSTLELGDSALYLCASSFTGTFNYGYTFGSGTRLTVV.

This clonotype came up many times. The chain carries TRBV7-2 and TRBJ2-7; D is unresolved. CDR3 length: 14 amino acids. Trimming pared 4 bases from V and 6 bases from J, leaving 16 bases between. Germline V gene sequence: CDR1 SGHTA, CDR2 FQGNSA. CDR3 region: CASSSNRAPSEQYF. CDR3 DNA: TGTGCCAGCAGCTCGAACCGGGCGCCCTCCGAGCAGTACTTC.

This clonotype occurred many times. The V gene is TRBV20-1, the J gene TRBJ2-1; the D is unclear. In germline, CDR1 is DFQATT, CDR2 SNEGSKA (reference sequence). The CDR3 is 15 amino acids. The germline V and J ends were trimmed by 1 base and 0 bases, with 10 bases remaining between them. DNA for the CDR3: TGCAGTGCTAGAGCTCACGGAATCTCCTACAATGAGCAGTTCTTC. Its translation is CSARAHGISYNEQFF.